This T cell receptor beta chain is from a study of early T cells in non-severe SARS-CoV-2 infection. Study in general: Sequencing input comprised bulk RNA from unsorted whole blood; chain pairing was not available.

Germline V gene data show CDR1 as MDHEN and CDR2 as SYDVKM. Trimming cost V 5 bases and J 1 base, with 20 bases left between them. The CDR3 contains 17 residues. The protocol attached unique molecular identifiers to individual cDNA molecules. TCRdb reprocessed the 5' RACE reads via MiXCR and lists one record per CDR3 protein. The repertoire consists of about 80,000 distinct CDR3 sequences, with about 5% occurring once and the leading ten covering approximately 7.4%. This clonotype came up many times. Its specificity is unknown. Study results and limitations: Lookups in VDJdb leaned toward anti-spike CD8 responses and missed private and CD4 specificities.

The sample here was whole blood, taken at baseline. The sequence was collected from an adult who was a healthcare worker with PCR-confirmed SARS-CoV-2 infection or an uninfected control (not recorded which). The chain couples TRBV28 to TRBJ2-5; a possible D gene is TRBD2 (6 bases). CDR3 nucleotide sequence: TGTGCCAGCAGTCCCGGGACTGGACGTCCCCTCCAAGAGACCCAGTACTTC. Protein sequence: CASSPGTGRPLQETQYF.